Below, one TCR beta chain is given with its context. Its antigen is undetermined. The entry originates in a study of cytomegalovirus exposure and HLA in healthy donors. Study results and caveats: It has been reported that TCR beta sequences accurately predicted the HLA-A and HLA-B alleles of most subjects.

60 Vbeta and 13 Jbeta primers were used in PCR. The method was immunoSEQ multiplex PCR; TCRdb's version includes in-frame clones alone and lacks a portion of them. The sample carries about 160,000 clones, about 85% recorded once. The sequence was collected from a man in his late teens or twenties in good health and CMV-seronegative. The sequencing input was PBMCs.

The CDR3: CASGLVRQGNQPQHF. The CDR3 DNA follows: TGTGCTAGTGGTTTGGTGAGGCAGGGTAATCAGCCCCAGCATTTT. V usage is TRBV12-5 and J usage is TRBJ1-5, with D possibly TRBD1 on 5 matching bases. Germline V lookup: CDR1 LGHNT, CDR2 FRNRAP. V was pared by 0 bases and J by 4 bases, with 10 bases between. The CDR3 consists of 15 residues.